This T cell receptor (beta chain) came from a study of regulatory T cells in long-lasting Graves disease. This sample's time point: persistent/refractory GD, antithyroid drugs over 5 years with positive TRAb. Preparation of the TCR library used RNA extracted from PBMCs. Arm-PCR of CDR3 regions and iRepertoire HTBI primers were used to build TCR beta libraries. TCRdb redid the calling of the multiplex PCR reads with MiXCR, one entry per CDR3 protein. Of hundreds of thousands of distinct CDR3 sequences in the sample, about 20% are singletons; the top ten hold around 13%. The CDR3 covers 15 residues. V shed 3 bases, J shed 1 base, and the junction held 5 bases outside the gene matches. Germline V CDR1 and CDR2: SGDLS, YYNGEE.

J is TRBJ1-1 and V is TRBV9; 8 nucleotides line up with TRBD1. The clonotype was recovered from a female donor with Graves disease. The sample was peripheral blood mononuclear cells (PBMCs), taken when the disease was refractory, from a patient treated with antithyroid drugs. CDR3 in DNA: TGTGCCAGCAGCGGGGCTACAGGGGGGAACACTGAAGCTTTCTTT. Its protein is CASSGATGGNTEAFF. Variable domain in full (rest from reference TRBV9 and TRBJ1-1): DSGVTQTPKHLITATGQRVTLRCSPRSGDLSVYWYQQSLDQGLQFLIQYYNGEERAKGNILERFSAQQFPDLHSELNLSSLELGDSALYFCASSGATGGNTEAFFGQGTRLTVV.